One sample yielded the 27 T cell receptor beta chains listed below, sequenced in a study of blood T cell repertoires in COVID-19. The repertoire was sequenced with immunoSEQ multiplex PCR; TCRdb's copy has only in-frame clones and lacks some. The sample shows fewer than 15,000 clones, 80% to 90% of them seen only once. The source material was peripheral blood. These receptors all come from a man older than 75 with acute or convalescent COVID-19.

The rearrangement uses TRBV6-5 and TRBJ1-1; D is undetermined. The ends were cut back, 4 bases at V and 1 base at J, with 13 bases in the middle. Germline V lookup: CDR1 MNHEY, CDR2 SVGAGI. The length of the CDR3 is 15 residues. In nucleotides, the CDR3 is TGTGCCAGCAGTTCCCCCGGGGTGGGGAACACTGAAGCTTTCTTT. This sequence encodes CASSSPGVGNTEAFF.

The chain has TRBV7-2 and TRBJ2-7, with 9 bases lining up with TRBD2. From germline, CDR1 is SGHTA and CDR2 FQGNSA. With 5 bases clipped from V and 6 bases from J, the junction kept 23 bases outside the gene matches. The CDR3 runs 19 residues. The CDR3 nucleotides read TGTGCCAGCAGCCCTAGGGGGACTAGCTCCAAATCAGTATTTGGCGAGCAGTACTTC. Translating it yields CASSPRGTSSKSVFGEQYF.

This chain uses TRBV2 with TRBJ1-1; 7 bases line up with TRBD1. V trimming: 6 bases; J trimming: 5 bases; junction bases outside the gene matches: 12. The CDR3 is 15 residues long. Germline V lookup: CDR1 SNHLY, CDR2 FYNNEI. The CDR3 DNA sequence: TGTGCCAGCAGACCACGACAGGGAACGACGACTGAAGCTTTCTTT. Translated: CASRPRQGTTTEAFF.

The DNA of the CDR3 is TGTGCCAGCGGTAACAGGGGTGGAGGGACCGGGGAGCTGTTTTTT. Translated, it gives CASGNRGGGTGELFF. The chain couples TRBV6-5 to TRBJ2-2, with a tentative D call TRBD1 (7 bases). The V end was cut by 8 bases, the J end by 5 bases, with 18 bases between. This CDR3 has 15 amino acids. Germline V gene sequence: CDR1 MNHEY, CDR2 SVGAGI.

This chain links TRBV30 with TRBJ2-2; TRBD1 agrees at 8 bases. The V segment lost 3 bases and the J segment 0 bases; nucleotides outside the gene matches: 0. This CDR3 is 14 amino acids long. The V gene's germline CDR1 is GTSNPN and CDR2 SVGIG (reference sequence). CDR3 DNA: TGTGCCTGGAGACAGGGGGCGAACACCGGGGAGCTGTTTTTT. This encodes CAWRQGANTGELFF. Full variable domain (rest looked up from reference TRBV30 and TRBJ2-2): SQTIHQWPATLVQPVGSPLSLECTVEGTSNPNLYWYRQAAGRGLQLLFYSVGIGQISSEVPQNLSASRPQDRQFILSSKKLLLSDSGFYLCAWRQGANTGELFFGEGSRLTVL.

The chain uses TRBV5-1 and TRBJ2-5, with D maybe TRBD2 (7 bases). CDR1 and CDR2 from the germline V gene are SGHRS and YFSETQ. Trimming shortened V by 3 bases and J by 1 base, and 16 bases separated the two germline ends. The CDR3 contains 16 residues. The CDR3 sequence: CASSWGGRGTQETQYF. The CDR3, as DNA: TGCGCCAGCAGCTGGGGGGGCAGGGGAACCCAAGAGACCCAGTACTTC.

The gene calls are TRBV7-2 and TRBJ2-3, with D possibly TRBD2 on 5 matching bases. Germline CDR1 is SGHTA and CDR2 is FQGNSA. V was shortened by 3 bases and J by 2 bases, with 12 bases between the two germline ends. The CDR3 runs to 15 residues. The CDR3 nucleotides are TGTGCCAGCAGCTTGGACTTCTCCCTCACAGATACGCAGTATTTT. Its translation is CASSLDFSLTDTQYF.

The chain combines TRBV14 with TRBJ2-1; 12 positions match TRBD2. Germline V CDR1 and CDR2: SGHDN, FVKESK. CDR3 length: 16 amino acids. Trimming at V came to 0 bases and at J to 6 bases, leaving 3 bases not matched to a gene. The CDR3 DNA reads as TGTGCCAGCAGCCAAGAACGACTAGCGGGGGTCAATGAGCAGTTCTTC. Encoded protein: CASSQERLAGVNEQFF.

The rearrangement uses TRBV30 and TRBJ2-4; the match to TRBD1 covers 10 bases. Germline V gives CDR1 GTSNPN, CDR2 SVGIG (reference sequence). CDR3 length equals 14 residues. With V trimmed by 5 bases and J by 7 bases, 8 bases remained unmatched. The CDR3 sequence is CAWGPSGQGNIQYF. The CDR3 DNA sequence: TGTGCCTGGGGGCCCTCGGGACAGGGGAACATTCAGTACTTC.

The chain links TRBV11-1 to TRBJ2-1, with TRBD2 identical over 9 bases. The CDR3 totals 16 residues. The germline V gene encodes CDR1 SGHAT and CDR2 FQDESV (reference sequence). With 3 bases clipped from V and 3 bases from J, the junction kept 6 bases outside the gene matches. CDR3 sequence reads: CASSFDRGGGYNEQFF. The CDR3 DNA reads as TGTGCCAGCAGCTTTGACCGCGGGGGGGGCTACAATGAGCAGTTCTTC.

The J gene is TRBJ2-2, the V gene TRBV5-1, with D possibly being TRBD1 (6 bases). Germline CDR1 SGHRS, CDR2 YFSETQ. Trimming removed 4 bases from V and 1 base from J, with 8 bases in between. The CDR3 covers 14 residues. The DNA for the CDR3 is TGCGCCAGCAGCGTGGGACAGAACACCGGGGAGCTGTTTTTT. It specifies CASSVGQNTGELFF.

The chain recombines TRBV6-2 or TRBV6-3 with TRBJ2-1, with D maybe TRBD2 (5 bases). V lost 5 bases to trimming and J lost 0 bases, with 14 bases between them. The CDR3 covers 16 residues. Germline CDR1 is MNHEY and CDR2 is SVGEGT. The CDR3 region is CASSQPGSSSYNEQFF. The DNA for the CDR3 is TGTGCCAGCAGTCAACCGGGGTCAAGCTCCTACAATGAGCAGTTCTTC.

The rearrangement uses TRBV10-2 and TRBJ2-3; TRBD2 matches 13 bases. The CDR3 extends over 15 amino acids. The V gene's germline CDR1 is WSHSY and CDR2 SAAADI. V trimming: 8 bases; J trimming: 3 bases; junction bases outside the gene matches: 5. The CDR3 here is CASVALAGGTDTQYF. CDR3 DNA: TGCGCCAGCGTAGCACTAGCGGGGGGGACAGATACGCAGTATTTT.

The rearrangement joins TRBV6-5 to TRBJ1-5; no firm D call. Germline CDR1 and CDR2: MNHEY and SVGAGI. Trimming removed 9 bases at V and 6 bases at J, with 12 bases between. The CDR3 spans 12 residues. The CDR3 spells CASKDYGQPQHF. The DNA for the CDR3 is TGTGCCAGTAAGGACTACGGTCAGCCCCAGCATTTT.

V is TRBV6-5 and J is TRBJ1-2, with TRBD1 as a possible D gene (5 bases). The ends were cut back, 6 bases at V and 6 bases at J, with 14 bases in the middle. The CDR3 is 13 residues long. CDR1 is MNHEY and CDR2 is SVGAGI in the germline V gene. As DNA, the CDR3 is TGTGCCAGCAGGGGGCAGGGCGCGAATGGCTACACCTTC. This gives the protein CASRGQGANGYTF.

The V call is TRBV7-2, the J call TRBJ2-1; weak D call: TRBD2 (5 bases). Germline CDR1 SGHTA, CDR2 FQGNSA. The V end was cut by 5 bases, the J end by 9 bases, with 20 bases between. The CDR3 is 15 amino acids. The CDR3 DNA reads TGTGCCAGCAGCCCGTCGGTAGGGCGCCGGGGTGAGCAGTTCTTC. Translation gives CASSPSVGRRGEQFF.

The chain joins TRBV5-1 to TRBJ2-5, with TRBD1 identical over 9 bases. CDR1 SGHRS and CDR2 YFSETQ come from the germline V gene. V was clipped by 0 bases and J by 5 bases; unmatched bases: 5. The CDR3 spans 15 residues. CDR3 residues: CASSLAQGAGETQYF. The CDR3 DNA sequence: TGCGCCAGCAGCTTGGCACAGGGGGCCGGGGAGACCCAGTACTTC.

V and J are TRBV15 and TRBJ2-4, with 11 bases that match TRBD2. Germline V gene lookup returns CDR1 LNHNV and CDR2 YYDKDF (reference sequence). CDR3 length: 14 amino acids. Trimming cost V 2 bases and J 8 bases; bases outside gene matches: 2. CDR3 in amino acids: CATSRQLAGDIQYF. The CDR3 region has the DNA TGTGCCACCAGCAGACAACTAGCGGGAGACATTCAGTACTTC.

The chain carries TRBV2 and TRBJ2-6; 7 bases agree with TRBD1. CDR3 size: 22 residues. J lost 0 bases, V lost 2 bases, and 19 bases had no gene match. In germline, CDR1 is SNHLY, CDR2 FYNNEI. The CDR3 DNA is TGTGCCAGCAGTGAAAGGGGGCGAGTCCGGGTATCTTCTTACTCTGGGGCCAACGTCCTGACTTTC. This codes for CASSERGRVRVSSYSGANVLTF.

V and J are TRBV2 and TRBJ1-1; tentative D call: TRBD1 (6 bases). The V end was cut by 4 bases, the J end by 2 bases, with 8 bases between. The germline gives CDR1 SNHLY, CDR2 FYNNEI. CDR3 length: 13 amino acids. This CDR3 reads CASSGDTNTEAFF. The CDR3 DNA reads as TGTGCCAGCAGTGGGGACACAAACACTGAAGCTTTCTTT.

The chain's CDR3 is CASSKTASGGTDTQYF. CDR3 DNA: TGCGCCAGCAGCAAGACTGCTAGCGGGGGCACAGATACGCAGTATTTT. The J gene is TRBJ2-3, the V gene TRBV5-1, with TRBD2 matching over 9 bases. Unmatched junction bases numbered 7, after V lost 4 bases and J lost 1 base. Germline V CDR1 and CDR2: SGHRS, YFSETQ. The length of the CDR3 is 16 residues.

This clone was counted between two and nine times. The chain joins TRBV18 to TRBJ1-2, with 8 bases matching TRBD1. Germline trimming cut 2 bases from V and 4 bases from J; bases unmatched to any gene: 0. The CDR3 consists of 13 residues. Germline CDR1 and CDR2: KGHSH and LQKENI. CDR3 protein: CASSPGTGYGYTF. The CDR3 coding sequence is TGTGCCAGCTCACCAGGGACAGGCTATGGCTACACCTTC.

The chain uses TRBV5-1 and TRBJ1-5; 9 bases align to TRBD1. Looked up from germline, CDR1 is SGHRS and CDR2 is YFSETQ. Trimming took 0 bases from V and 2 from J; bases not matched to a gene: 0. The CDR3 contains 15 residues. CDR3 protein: CASSLGQGGNQPQHF. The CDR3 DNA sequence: TGCGCCAGCAGCTTGGGACAGGGGGGCAATCAGCCCCAGCATTTT. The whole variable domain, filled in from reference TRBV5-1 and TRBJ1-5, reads KAGVTQTPRYLIKTRGQQVTLSCSPISGHRSVSWYQQTPGQGLQFLFEYFSETQRNKGNFPGRFSGRQFSNSRSEMNVSTLELGDSALYLCASSLGQGGNQPQHFGDGTRLSIL.

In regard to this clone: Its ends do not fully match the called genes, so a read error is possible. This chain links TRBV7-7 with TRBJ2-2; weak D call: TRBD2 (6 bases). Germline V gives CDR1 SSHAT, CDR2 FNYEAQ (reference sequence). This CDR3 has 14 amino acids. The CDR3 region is CASSLDGSTGELFF. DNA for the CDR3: TGTGCTAGCAGCTTAGACGGGAGCACCGGGGAGCTGTTTTTT. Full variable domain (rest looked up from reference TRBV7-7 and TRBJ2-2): GAGVSQSPRYKVTKRGQDVTLRCDPISSHATLYWYQQALGQGPEFLTYFNYEAQPDKSGLPSDRFSAERPEGSISTLTIQRTEQRDSAMYRCASSLDGSTGELFFGEGSRLTVL.

The CDR3 sequence is CASSALAEQYF. The CDR3, as DNA: TGTGCCAGCAGCGCCTTGGCCGAGCAGTACTTC. The V call is TRBV5-5, the J call TRBJ2-7; no clear D. The CDR3 covers 11 residues. The germline V gene has CDR1 SGHKS and CDR2 YYEKEE (reference sequence). V dropped 4 bases and J dropped 6 bases, with 8 bases sitting between them.

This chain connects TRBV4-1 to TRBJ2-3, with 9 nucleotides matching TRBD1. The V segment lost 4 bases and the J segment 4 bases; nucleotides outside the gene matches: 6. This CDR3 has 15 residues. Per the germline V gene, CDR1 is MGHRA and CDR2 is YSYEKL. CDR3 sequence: CASSLPGQGSDTQYF. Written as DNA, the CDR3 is TGCGCCAGCAGCCTGCCGGGACAGGGATCAGATACGCAGTATTTT.

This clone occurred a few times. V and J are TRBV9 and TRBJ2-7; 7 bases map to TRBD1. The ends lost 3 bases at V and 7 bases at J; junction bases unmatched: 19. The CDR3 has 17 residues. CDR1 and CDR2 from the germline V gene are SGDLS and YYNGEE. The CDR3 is CASSGSSGQPRPSEQYF. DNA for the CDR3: TGTGCCAGCAGCGGCTCGTCGGGACAGCCCCGTCCCTCGGAGCAGTACTTC.